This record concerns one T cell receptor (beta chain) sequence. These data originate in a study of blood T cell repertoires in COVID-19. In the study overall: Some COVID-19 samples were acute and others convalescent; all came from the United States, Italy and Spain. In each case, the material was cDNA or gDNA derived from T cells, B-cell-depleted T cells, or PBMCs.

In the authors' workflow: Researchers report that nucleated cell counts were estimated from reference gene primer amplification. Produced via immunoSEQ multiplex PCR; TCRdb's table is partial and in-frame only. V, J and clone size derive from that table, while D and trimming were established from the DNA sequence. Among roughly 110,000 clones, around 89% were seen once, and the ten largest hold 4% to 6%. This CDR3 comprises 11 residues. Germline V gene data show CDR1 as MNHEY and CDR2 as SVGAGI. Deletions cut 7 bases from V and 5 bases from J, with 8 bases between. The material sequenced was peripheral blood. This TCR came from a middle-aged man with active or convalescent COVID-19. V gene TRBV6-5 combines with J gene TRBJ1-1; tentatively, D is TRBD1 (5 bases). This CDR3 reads CASNGGTEAFF. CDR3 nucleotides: TGTGCCAGCAATGGGGGGACTGAAGCTTTCTTT.